The 32 T cell receptor beta chains listed next were all sequenced from one sample in a study of blood T cell repertoires in COVID-19. The protocol was immunoSEQ multiplex PCR, while the TCRdb copy is restricted to in-frame clones and leaves out a portion. Of 200,000 to 250,000 clones listed, 70% to 85% are singletons. The specimen sequenced was PBMCs or T cells enriched from blood (not recorded which). Every receptor here comes from a man aged 35 to 55 who had recovered from COVID-19.

CDR3 DNA: TGTGCCACCAGCAGAGCACTAGCGGGAGGGGGGGATACGCAGTATTTT. Protein product: CATSRALAGGGDTQYF. This chain links TRBV15 with TRBJ2-3; 13 bases match TRBD2. V dropped 1 base and J dropped 6; count of bases not matched to a gene: 4. This CDR3 has 16 amino acids. The V gene's germline CDR1 is LNHNV and CDR2 YYDKDF (reference sequence).

This chain links TRBV6-5 with TRBJ2-7, with 7 bases matching TRBD1. V lost 8 bases, J lost 0 bases, and 7 bases stayed unmatched. Germline assignment: CDR1 MNHEY and CDR2 SVGAGI. The CDR3 covers 14 residues. The CDR3 sequence: CASLKGDSSYEQYF. CDR3 DNA sequence: TGTGCCAGCCTAAAAGGGGACAGCTCCTACGAGCAGTACTTC.

The chain employs TRBV14 and TRBJ2-1, with TRBD2 matching 7 bases. CDR1 SGHDN and CDR2 FVKESK come from the germline V gene. J was trimmed by 15 bases and V by 3 bases; bases with no gene match: 5. The CDR3 loop spans 11 amino acids. The CDR3 DNA reads TGTGCCAGCAGCCAGGGGGGGAGTCTGTTCTTC. It codes for CASSQGGSLFF.

The chain has TRBV29-1 and TRBJ2-5; the D gene is possibly TRBD2 (6 bases). V shed 6 bases and J shed 5 bases, with 19 bases lying between them. The CDR3 runs 14 residues. Per the germline V gene, CDR1 is SQVTM and CDR2 is ANQGSEA. The CDR3 DNA reads TGCAGCGTAGAGAGGACAAACGCGGGGGAGACCCAGTACTTC. It yields the protein CSVERTNAGETQYF.

The J gene is TRBJ2-2, the V gene TRBV7-9; tentatively, D is TRBD2 (5 bases). Germline values: CDR1 SEHNR, CDR2 FQNEAQ (reference sequence). The CDR3 sequence is 16 residues long. V shed 2 bases and J shed 4 bases, with 14 bases lying between them. CDR3 DNA sequence: TGTGCCAGCAGCTTAAGAGGGAATACCGCCACCGGGGAGCTGTTTTTT. Protein sequence: CASSLRGNTATGELFF.

V is TRBV4-2 and J is TRBJ2-3; D possibly corresponds to TRBD2 (6 bases). The V end was cut by 4 bases, the J end by 8 bases, with 19 bases between. Germline V gene data show CDR1 as LGHNA and CDR2 as YNFKEQ. The CDR3 spans 15 residues. The CDR3 nucleotides read TGTGCCAGCAGCCCCCCTCCGGGTGGGGGAGGTACGCAGTATTTT. This encodes CASSPPPGGGGTQYF.

The chain combines TRBV2 with TRBJ1-1, with no clear D. The CDR3 spans 13 residues. Trimming took 6 bases from V and 2 from J, leaving 10 bases between them. Per germline, CDR1 SNHLY and CDR2 FYNNEI. CDR3 DNA: TGTGCCAGCAGGAGGCTCGTTAACACTGAAGCTTTCTTT. This encodes CASRRLVNTEAFF.

With regard to this clone: The junction differs from germline at one of its ends, possibly a read error. The chain couples TRBV19 to TRBJ1-2, with TRBD1 as a possible D gene (5 bases). The CDR3 spans 14 residues. Germline V gene lookup returns CDR1 LNHDA and CDR2 SQIVND (reference sequence). The CDR3 nucleotides are TGTGCCAGTAGTATAGTAACAGGATCCTATGACTACACCTTC. Amino acid sequence: CASSIVTGSYDYTF. The entire variable domain, with the rest obtained from reference TRBV19 and TRBJ1-2, is as follows: DGGITQSPKYLFRKEGQNVTLSCEQNLNHDAMYWYRQDPGQGLRLIYYSQIVNDFQKGDIAEGYSVSREKKESFPLTVTSAQKNPTAFYLCASSIVTGSYDYTFGSGTRLTVV.

V usage is TRBV9 and J usage is TRBJ1-3; no firm D call. The CDR3 is made up of 17 amino acids. Germline lookup yields CDR1 SGDLS and CDR2 YYNGEE. With 2 bases removed from V and 0 bases from J, the gap between germline ends came to 15 bases. This CDR3 is CASSVAHYSRSGNTIYF. The CDR3 nucleotides read TGTGCCAGCAGCGTGGCTCATTACAGCCGCTCTGGAAACACCATATATTTT. Filled out from reference TRBV9 and TRBJ1-3, the complete variable domain reads DSGVTQTPKHLITATGQRVTLRCSPRSGDLSVYWYQQSLDQGLQFLIQYYNGEERAKGNILERFSAQQFPDLHSELNLSSLELGDSALYFCASSVAHYSRSGNTIYFGEGSWLTVV.

The rearrangement links TRBV27 to TRBJ1-1; unclear D gene. The CDR3 extends over 11 amino acids. Between the trimmed V and J ends, which lost 8 bases and 6 bases, there was a span of 10 bases. Germline V gene data show CDR1 as MNHEY and CDR2 as SMNVEV (reference sequence). The CDR3 nucleotides read TGTGCCAGCTTACAGATCCCTGAAGCTTTCTTT. Its translation is CASLQIPEAFF.

V usage is TRBV29-1 and J usage is TRBJ2-5, with D possibly TRBD1 on 6 matching bases. The CDR3 is 13 residues long. V lost 6 bases and J 5 bases, leaving 16 bases between the germline ends. CDR1 SQVTM and CDR2 ANQGSEA come from the germline V gene. The CDR3 spells CSVKTDRLETQYF. The CDR3 DNA reads TGCAGCGTCAAGACTGACAGGCTTGAGACCCAGTACTTC.

This clone occurred a few times. The chain uses TRBV5-4 and TRBJ2-1, with TRBD2 as a possible D gene (6 bases). V dropped 3 bases and J dropped 7 bases, with 14 bases sitting between them. Germline CDR1 is SGHNT and CDR2 is YYREEE (reference sequence). The CDR3 is 14 amino acids. This chain's CDR3 is CASSSKGGGNEQFF. Written as DNA, the CDR3 is TGTGCCAGCAGCTCGAAGGGAGGTGGGAATGAGCAGTTCTTC.

This clone was seen a handful of times. The chain recombines TRBV7-9 with TRBJ1-1, with D maybe TRBD1 (5 bases). Germline V gene lookup returns CDR1 SEHNR and CDR2 FQNEAQ (reference sequence). V was clipped by 3 bases and J by 3 bases, with 20 bases between them. The CDR3 loop spans 17 amino acids. CDR3 protein: CASSFPYGTSGDTEAFF. The CDR3 nucleotides read TGTGCCAGCAGCTTCCCCTACGGCACGTCGGGGGACACTGAAGCTTTCTTT.

The chain combines TRBV3-1 (or the pseudogene TRBV3-2) with TRBJ2-1, with 11 nucleotides matching TRBD2. After removal of 1 base from V and 7 bases from J, the junction contained 6 bases not matched to a gene. The CDR3 totals 16 residues. Germline CDR1 reads LGHDT; CDR2 reads YNNKEL (reference sequence). CDR3 in DNA: TGTGCCAGCAGCCAAGCCTTTAGCGGGGGGGTAAATGAGCAGTTCTTC. Encoded protein: CASSQAFSGGVNEQFF.

This chain links TRBV7-3 with TRBJ1-1; tentative D call: TRBD1 (5 bases). This CDR3 spans 18 amino acids. The germline V gene has CDR1 SGHTA and CDR2 FQGTGA. V lost 0 bases and J lost 4, with 21 bases in between. The DNA of the CDR3 is TGTGCCAGCAGCTTAACGCTTCGAGGTGAGGGGAGGGGCACTGAAGCTTTCTTT. Translation: CASSLTLRGEGRGTEAFF.

The chain combines TRBV5-4 with TRBJ1-3; 8 bases agree with TRBD1. CDR3 length: 16 amino acids. Germline lookup yields CDR1 SGHNT and CDR2 YYREEE (reference sequence). V lost 4 bases to trimming and J lost 0 bases; unmatched junction nucleotides: 6. This CDR3 is CASSLGTGSSGNTIYF. The CDR3 DNA reads TGTGCCAGCAGCCTCGGGACAGGCAGCTCTGGAAACACCATATATTTT.

This chain joins TRBV28 and TRBJ1-5; 12 positions match TRBD1. V lost 10 bases and J lost 4; bases outside the gene matches: 11. CDR1 and CDR2 from the germline V gene are MDHEN and SYDVKM. There are 16 residues in the CDR3. CDR3 loop: CATYRDRGRVNQPQHF. The CDR3 nucleotides are TGTGCCACCTACCGGGACAGGGGGCGAGTGAATCAGCCCCAGCATTTT.

This clone has just one count. The chain carries TRBV6-5 and TRBJ1-2, with 7 bases identical to TRBD1. The J segment lost 2 bases and the V segment lost 7 bases, leaving 4 bases of the junction unmatched. Per the germline V gene, CDR1 is MNHEY and CDR2 is SVGAGI. There are 13 residues in the CDR3. The CDR3 nucleotides read TGTGCCAGCACTCCGGGACAGAACTATGGCTACACCTTC. Protein product: CASTPGQNYGYTF.

V is TRBV9 and J is TRBJ2-1; TRBD2 aligns across 8 bases. From germline, CDR1 is SGDLS and CDR2 YYNGEE. The CDR3 consists of 15 residues. V dropped 4 bases and J dropped 9; count of bases not matched to a gene: 12. CDR3 protein: CASSSGASGFLEQFF. The CDR3, as DNA: TGTGCCAGCAGCTCTGGGGCTAGCGGGTTTCTTGAGCAGTTCTTC. Together with reference TRBV9 and TRBJ2-1, the CDR3 gives the full variable domain: DSGVTQTPKHLITATGQRVTLRCSPRSGDLSVYWYQQSLDQGLQFLIQYYNGEERAKGNILERFSAQQFPDLHSELNLSSLELGDSALYFCASSSGASGFLEQFFGPGTRLTVL.

The gene calls are TRBV2 and TRBJ2-7; 7 bases are a match to TRBD1. V shed 5 bases and J 9 bases; nucleotides not matched to a gene: 7. The CDR3 contains 12 residues. CDR1 is SNHLY and CDR2 is FYNNEI in the germline V gene. CDR3 sequence reads: CASSWDSRRQYF. CDR3 coding DNA: TGTGCCAGCAGTTGGGACAGCCGGAGGCAGTACTTC.

The chain couples TRBV7-9 to TRBJ1-6, with no clear D. The V gene lost 5 bases and the J gene lost 0 bases, with 5 bases spanning the gap. Germline V gene data show CDR1 as SEHNR and CDR2 as FQNEAQ (reference sequence). The CDR3 loop spans 14 amino acids. The CDR3 region is CASSPSSYNSPLHF. For the CDR3, the DNA is TGTGCCAGCAGCCCGAGCTCCTATAATTCACCCCTCCACTTT.

The chain has TRBV28 and TRBJ1-5; 9 bases are shared with TRBD1. Germline V gene data show CDR1 as MDHEN and CDR2 as SYDVKM. The CDR3 has 15 amino acids. J was trimmed by 5 bases and V by 1 base; bases with no gene match: 3. The CDR3 nucleotides are TGTGCCAGCAGTTTATTACAGGGGGCGTATCAGCCCCAGCATTTT. This encodes CASSLLQGAYQPQHF.

This clone was counted only a few times. V usage is TRBV5-1 and J usage is TRBJ1-1, with 9 bases aligning to TRBD1. Trimming took 4 bases from V and 5 from J; bases not matched to a gene: 9. This CDR3 spans 15 amino acids. The V gene's germline CDR1 is SGHRS and CDR2 YFSETQ. For the CDR3, the DNA is TGCGCCAGCAGCGTCTTACAGGGGGCAGGAACTGAAGCTTTCTTT. Translation gives CASSVLQGAGTEAFF.

This chain links TRBV27 with TRBJ2-7, with 8 bases fitting TRBD1. V lost 6 bases to trimming and J lost 3 bases; unmatched junction nucleotides: 4. Looked up from germline, CDR1 is MNHEY and CDR2 is SMNVEV (reference sequence). CDR3 length equals 13 residues. CDR3 in DNA: TGTGCCAGCAGCCGGGACAGGCTCTACGAGCAGTACTTC. Residues: CASSRDRLYEQYF.

This chain links TRBV30 with TRBJ1-5, with 7 positions matching TRBD1. Germline CDR1 is GTSNPN and CDR2 is SVGIG (reference sequence). Losses at the gene ends were 4 bases for V and 8 bases for J; bases not matched to a gene: 8. The CDR3 runs to 13 residues. The CDR3: CAWNPGQSEPQHF. The CDR3 nucleotides read TGTGCCTGGAACCCGGGACAGAGTGAGCCCCAGCATTTT.

The chain uses TRBV5-1 and TRBJ1-2, with 7 bases lining up with TRBD1. Per germline, CDR1 SGHRS and CDR2 YFSETQ. The ends lost 4 bases at V and 2 bases at J; junction bases unmatched: 8. CDR3 size: 15 residues. This CDR3 is CASSPQGGRNYGYTF. CDR3 nucleotides: TGCGCCAGCAGCCCGCAGGGGGGCAGGAACTATGGCTACACCTTC. Based on the CDR3 plus reference TRBV5-1 and TRBJ1-2, the full variable domain is KAGVTQTPRYLIKTRGQQVTLSCSPISGHRSVSWYQQTPGQGLQFLFEYFSETQRNKGNFPGRFSGRQFSNSRSEMNVSTLELGDSALYLCASSPQGGRNYGYTFGSGTRLTVV.

This clone was recorded a few times. This CDR3 is CATAVGEGTEAFF. The CDR3 bases are TGTGCCACCGCCGTTGGGGAGGGCACTGAAGCTTTCTTT. The V call is TRBV10-3, the J call TRBJ1-1; the D is unclear. This CDR3 has 13 amino acids. In germline, CDR1 is ENHRY, CDR2 SYGVKD. V shed 10 bases and J shed 4 bases, with 16 bases lying between them.

The chain employs TRBV12-3 or TRBV12-4 and TRBJ1-2, with TRBD1 identical over 7 bases. The CDR3 totals 13 residues. The J segment lost 4 bases and the V segment lost 6 bases, leaving 5 bases of the junction unmatched. CDR3 sequence (DNA): TGTGCCAGCAGCCCGGGACAGACCTATGGCTACACCTTC. Protein product: CASSPGQTYGYTF.

This chain uses TRBV29-1 with TRBJ1-1; D remains unclear. Germline CDR1 and CDR2: SQVTM and ANQGSEA. The CDR3 extends over 11 amino acids. Trimming shortened V by 4 bases and J by 10 bases, and 13 bases separated the two germline ends. CDR3 residues: CSVVSMALAFF. The CDR3 DNA reads TGCAGCGTTGTTTCGATGGCTCTAGCTTTCTTT.

The rearrangement uses TRBV19 and TRBJ1-3; 7 bases map to TRBD1. V shed 3 bases, J shed 7 bases, and the junction held 9 bases outside the gene matches. Looked up from germline, CDR1 is LNHDA and CDR2 is SQIVND (reference sequence). This CDR3 is built from 15 residues. CDR3 sequence reads: CASSINRGASNTIYF. The CDR3 nucleotides are TGTGCCAGTAGTATTAACAGGGGTGCTTCGAACACCATATATTTT.

This clone was detected a few times. The chain recombines TRBV28 with TRBJ1-1; D uncertain. Trimming stripped 3 bases from V and 0 bases from J, with 17 bases between. The CDR3 consists of 17 residues. Germline V CDR1 and CDR2: MDHEN, SYDVKM. The CDR3 DNA follows: TGTGCCAGCAGTTTGCAACGGTGGAGGGCGATGAACACTGAAGCTTTCTTT. The encoded protein is CASSLQRWRAMNTEAFF.

V is TRBV5-1 and J is TRBJ2-3, with a possible D match to TRBD1 (6 bases). CDR1 is SGHRS and CDR2 is YFSETQ in the germline V gene. CDR3 length: 16 amino acids. The V end was cut by 1 base, the J end by 6 bases, with 18 bases between. CDR3 coding DNA: TGCGCCAGCAGCTTGATGACAGGTGGTGGGGTGGATACGCAGTATTTT. This sequence encodes CASSLMTGGGVDTQYF.